This T cell receptor beta chain was recorded in a study of T cell responses to AZD1222 COVID-19 vaccine. In the study overall: The analysis combined second doses at about 4 or about 12 weeks.

Concerning this clone itself: No antigen is known for it.

The length of the CDR3 is 14 residues. Germline CDR1 and CDR2: SGHAT and FQNNGV. Trimming left V 3 bases short and J 0 bases short, with 7 bases between. Here immunoSEQ multiplex PCR was the method, and the copy in TCRdb shows in-frame clones only, minus some. The sample comprises 180,000 or so clones, just over 90% of which are singletons, and 3.5% to 5% rests with the top ten. Findings and caveats of the study: Just a handful of AZD1222 recipients tested seropositive at baseline. The peak T cell response came first, and repertoires were sampled only after it. Donors were largely white British and mainly female; clonal diversity was possibly underestimated.

The sequencing used peripheral blood, collected on day 0 of AZD1222 vaccination. This rearrangement joins TRBV11-2 to TRBJ2-3; D call uncertain. This TCR derives from an adult in good health. The CDR3 DNA is TGTGCCAGCAGCTTGGACCCTAGCACAGATACGCAGTATTTT. Protein product: CASSLDPSTDTQYF.